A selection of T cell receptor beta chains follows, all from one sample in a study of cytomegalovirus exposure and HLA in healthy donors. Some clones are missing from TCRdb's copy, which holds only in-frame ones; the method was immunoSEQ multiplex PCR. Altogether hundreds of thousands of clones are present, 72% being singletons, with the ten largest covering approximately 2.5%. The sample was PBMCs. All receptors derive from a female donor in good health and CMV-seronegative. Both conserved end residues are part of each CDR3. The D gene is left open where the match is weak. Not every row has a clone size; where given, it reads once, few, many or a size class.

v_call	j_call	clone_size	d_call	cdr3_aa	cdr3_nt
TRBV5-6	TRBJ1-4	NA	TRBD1	CASSLALGQTNEKLFF	TGTGCCAGCAGCTTGGCTTTGGGACAGACTAATGAAAAACTGTTTTTT
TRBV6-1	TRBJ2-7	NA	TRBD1	CASSEALGTGGREQYF	TGTGCCAGCAGTGAAGCGCTAGGGACAGGGGGCCGCGAGCAGTACTTC
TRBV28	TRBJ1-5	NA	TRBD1	CASSGDSYQPQHF	TGTGCCAGCAGTGGGGACAGTTATCAGCCCCAGCATTTT
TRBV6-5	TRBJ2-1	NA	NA	CASSYILGEADNEQFF	TGTGCCAGCAGTTACATCCTGGGGGAGGCCGACAATGAGCAGTTCTTC
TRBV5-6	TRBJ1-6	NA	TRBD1	CASSRDRGGSPLHF	TGTGCCAGCAGCCGGGACAGGGGAGGTTCACCCCTCCACTTT
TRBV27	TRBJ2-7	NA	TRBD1	CASMRGLSYEQYF	TGTGCCAGCATGAGGGGGCTCTCCTACGAGCAGTACTTC
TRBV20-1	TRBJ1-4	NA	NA	CSARDREKLFF	TGCAGTGCTAGAGACAGGGAAAAACTGTTTTTT
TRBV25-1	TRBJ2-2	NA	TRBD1	CASRGTGGKKDTGELFF	TGTGCCAGCCGGGGGACAGGGGGGAAAAAGGACACCGGGGAGCTGTTTTTT
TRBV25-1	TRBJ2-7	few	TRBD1	CASSGLRTGMKQYF	TGTGCCAGCAGTGGGCTTCGGACAGGGATGAAGCAGTACTTC
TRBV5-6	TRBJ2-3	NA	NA	CASSLTLDSSTDTQYF	TGTGCCAGCAGCTTGACACTGGACAGTAGCACAGATACGCAGTATTTT
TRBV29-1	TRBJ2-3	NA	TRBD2	CSVAGLAGGNPTDTQYF	TGCAGCGTAGCGGGACTAGCGGGAGGGAACCCCACAGATACGCAGTATTTT
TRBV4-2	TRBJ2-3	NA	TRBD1	CASSQPDRGPPDTQYF	TGTGCCAGCAGCCAGCCAGACAGGGGACCCCCAGATACGCAGTATTTT
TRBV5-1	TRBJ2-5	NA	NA	CASSRSRETQYF	TGCGCCAGCAGCCGCAGTCGAGAGACCCAGTACTTC
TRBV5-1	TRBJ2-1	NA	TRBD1	CASSFGTGGAYYNEQFF	TGCGCCAGCAGCTTCGGGACAGGGGGCGCGTATTACAATGAGCAGTTCTTC
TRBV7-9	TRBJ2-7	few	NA	CASSLPQEPYEQYF	TGTGCCAGCAGCTTACCACAGGAGCCCTACGAGCAGTACTTC
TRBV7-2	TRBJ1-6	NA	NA	CASSEGQFGRNSPLHF	TGTGCCAGCAGCGAGGGACAATTCGGCCGTAATTCACCCCTCCACTTT
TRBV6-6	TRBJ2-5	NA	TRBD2	CASSNSGRAETQYF	TGTGCCAGCAGTAATAGCGGGAGGGCCGAGACCCAGTACTTC
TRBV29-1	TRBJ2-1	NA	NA	CSVATGFNEQFF	TGCAGCGTCGCGACGGGGTTCAATGAGCAGTTCTTC
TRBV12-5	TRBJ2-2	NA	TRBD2	CASGTGTSGRNTGELFF	TGTGCTAGTGGAACCGGGACTAGCGGGAGGAACACCGGGGAGCTGTTTTTT
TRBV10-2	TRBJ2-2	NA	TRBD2	CASLRPGASGTGELFF	TGCGCCAGCCTCCGGCCCGGGGCTAGCGGCACCGGGGAGCTGTTTTTT
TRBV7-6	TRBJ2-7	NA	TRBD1	CASSLIPTGQGGEQYF	TGTGCCAGCAGCTTAATCCCCACCGGACAGGGGGGCGAGCAGTACTTC
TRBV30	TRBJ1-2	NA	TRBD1	CAWNPGTDYGYTF	TGTGCCTGGAATCCCGGGACAGACTATGGCTACACCTTC
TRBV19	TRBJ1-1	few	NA	CASTPAGAYAEAFF	TGTGCCAGTACTCCTGCAGGGGCGTATGCTGAAGCTTTCTTT
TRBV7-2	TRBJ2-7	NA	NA	CASSLGLGRGSEQYF	TGTGCCAGCAGCTTAGGATTAGGGCGGGGTTCCGAGCAGTACTTC
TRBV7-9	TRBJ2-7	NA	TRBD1	CSSSLPTGHEQYF	TGTTCCAGCAGCTTACCGACAGGGCACGAGCAGTACTTC
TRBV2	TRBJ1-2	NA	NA	CASKPTGYGYTF	TGTGCCAGTAAACCGACAGGCTATGGCTACACCTTC
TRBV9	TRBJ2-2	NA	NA	CASSVDPAGGELFF	TGTGCCAGCAGCGTGGACCCCGCGGGCGGGGAGCTGTTTTTT
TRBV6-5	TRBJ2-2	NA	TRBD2	CASRRLAGDTGELFF	TGTGCCAGCAGGCGACTAGCGGGAGACACCGGGGAGCTGTTTTTT
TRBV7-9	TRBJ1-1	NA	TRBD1	CSSSDYRGNTEAFF	TGTTCCAGCAGCGACTACAGGGGGAACACTGAAGCTTTCTTT
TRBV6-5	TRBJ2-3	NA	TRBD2	CASSYLAGGSDTQYF	TGTGCCAGCAGTTACTTAGCGGGAGGGTCAGATACGCAGTATTTT
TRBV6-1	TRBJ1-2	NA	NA	CASSERAEGYTF	TGTGCCAGCAGTGAGAGGGCGGAGGGCTACACCTTC
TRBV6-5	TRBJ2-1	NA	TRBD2	CASSSSGPGEQFF	TGTGCCAGCAGTTCTAGCGGCCCAGGTGAGCAGTTCTTC
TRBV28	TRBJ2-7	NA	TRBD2	CASSYPSGMTYEQYF	TGTGCCAGCAGTTACCCTAGCGGGATGACCTACGAGCAGTACTTC
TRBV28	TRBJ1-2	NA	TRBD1	CASRLTDRVWAGYTF	TGTGCCAGCAGGCTAACGGACAGGGTGTGGGCTGGCTACACCTTC
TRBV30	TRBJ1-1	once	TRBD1	CASPRGQGNDWEAFF	TGTGCCTCCCCCCGGGGACAGGGGAACGACTGGGAAGCTTTCTTT
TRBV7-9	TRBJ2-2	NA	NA	CASNSGVLDSGELFF	TGTGCCAGCAACTCGGGAGTACTTGATTCCGGGGAGCTGTTTTTT
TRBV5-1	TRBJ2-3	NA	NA	CASSFPGVVDTQYF	TGCGCCAGCAGCTTCCCGGGAGTGGTAGATACGCAGTATTTT
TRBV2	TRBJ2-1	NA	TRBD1	CASSVTGTGGTSSYNEQFF	TGTGCCAGCAGTGTGACCGGGACAGGGGGCACTAGCTCCTACAATGAGCAGTTCTTC
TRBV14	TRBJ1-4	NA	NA	CASSQVEGRSEKLFF	TGTGCCAGCAGCCAAGTAGAAGGTCGGAGCGAAAAACTGTTTTTT
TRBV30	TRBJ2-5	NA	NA	CAWSVRGGQETQYF	TGTGCCTGGAGTGTAAGGGGGGGGCAAGAGACCCAGTACTTC
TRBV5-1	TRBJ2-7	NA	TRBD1	CASSVGTGKYEQYF	TGCGCCAGCAGCGTGGGGACAGGGAAGTACGAGCAGTACTTC